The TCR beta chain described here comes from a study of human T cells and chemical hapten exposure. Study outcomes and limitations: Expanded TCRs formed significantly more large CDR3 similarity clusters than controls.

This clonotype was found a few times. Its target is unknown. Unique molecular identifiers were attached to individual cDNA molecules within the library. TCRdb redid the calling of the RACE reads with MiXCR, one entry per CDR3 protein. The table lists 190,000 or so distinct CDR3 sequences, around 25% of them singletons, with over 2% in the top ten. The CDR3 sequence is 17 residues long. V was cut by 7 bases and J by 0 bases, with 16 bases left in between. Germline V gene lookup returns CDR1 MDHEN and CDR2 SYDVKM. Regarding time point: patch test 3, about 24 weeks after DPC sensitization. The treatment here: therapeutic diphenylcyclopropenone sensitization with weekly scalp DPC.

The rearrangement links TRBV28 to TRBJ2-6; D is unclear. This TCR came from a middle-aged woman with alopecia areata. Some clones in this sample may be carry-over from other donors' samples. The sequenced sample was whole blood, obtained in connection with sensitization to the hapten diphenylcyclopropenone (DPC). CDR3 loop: CASTPSDGYSGANVLTF. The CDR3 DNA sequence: TGTGCCAGCACTCCCTCGGACGGATACTCTGGGGCCAACGTCCTGACTTTC.